The entry that follows covers one T cell receptor (beta chain) sequence. The sample holds many counts of this clonotype. There is no known antigen for this receptor. One base away there is no much larger clone; base qualities are not given. The cysteine opens and the phenylalanine closes a CDR3 of 12 amino acids. Only the CDR3 DNA stays, 36 bases, in frame from base 1. The junction carries 4 bases between V and J, which are trimmed by 0 bases and 4 bases respectively. CDR1 and CDR2, per the germline V gene, are MNHNS and SASEGT. The library was built by means of PCR. TCRdb names NextSeq 500 as the instrument used. Bulk TCR libraries were made following a previously described method, with the TCR primers given in Table S5. Total RNA was purified with the Qiagen AllPrep DNA/RNA kit. Before analysis, reads from multiple sequencing runs of one library were combined. The authors processed their data as follows. Only reads with exact TCR constant sequence were kept, trimmed to 150 nt, and grouped by their 12-nt molecular barcodes. Reads inside each barcode group were sub-clustered using a 15% Levenshtein threshold, and a quality-weighted consensus sequence was constructed for each RNA molecule. Non-functional sequences were filtered out, along with any lower-count sequence sitting one edit away from another sequence. Barcode sub-clusters with fewer than 20% of the maximum read count were removed, based on fitting two negative binomial distributions. Using fastp trimming at Q25 and MiXCR clonotype assembly, TCRdb reanalyzed the public sequencing data and kept in-frame beta chains. Each entry is one CDR3 protein sequence, shown with its most common DNA and genes. The V and J calls, along with clone size, are taken from TCRdb and not from the paper's own processing. In all, the sample holds more than 450,000 distinct CDR3 sequences, and 25% of those were seen once. Around 0.8% of the sample rests with the top ten.

Naive CD8 T cell libraries were made from approximately 20,000 to 1,000,000 sorted cells using 10%, 30% or 50% of purified RNA. On a BD FACSAria II, naive CD8 T cells were FACS-sorted as CD8+CD4-CCR7+CD45RA+ and collected into RLT Plus buffer. To test detection sensitivity, Jurkat RNA equivalent to roughly eleven TCR copies was spiked into samples of about 19,000-1,000,000 naive CD8 T cells. Enrichment of CD8 T cells was done with RosetteSep CD8+ T Cell Enrichment Cocktail plus Ficoll-Paque, and ACK red cell lysis came afterward. These data come from a study of molecular identifiers for immune sequencing clone quantification (dated by TCRdb to the late 2010s). With respect to the entire study: For a replicate experiment, RNA from approximately 20,000 or 100,000 naive CD8 T cells was divided into five aliquots, of which four were sequenced. CD8 T cells were used in a methods study to benchmark molecular-identifier clustering-based TCR repertoire sequencing (MIDCIRS) and TCR RNA copy counting.

On the study overall, not on this receptor specifically: Naive libraries contained spiked-in Jurkat TCR RNA (roughly 10 copies' worth), which is not part of the donor repertoire. Clones above 20 RNA copies held over 98% of molecules in CMV-specific effector cells but under 1% in naive cells. When barcode sub-clustering was omitted, TCR diversity was inflated by chimeric consensus sequences, with chimeras reaching as high as 47%. A single cell's worth of spiked-in Jurkat TCR RNA was reported detectable even among 750,000 to 1,000,000 naive CD8 T cells. Highly expanded clone sizes could be underestimated if identical TCR molecules share a barcode. Modeling gave approximately 3 recovered TCR RNA copies per cell versus 8 to 10 by digital PCR, implying about 30% capture efficiency.

This clonotype was obtained from a human donor in good health. Some libraries in this study had Jurkat cell RNA spiked in. Specimen: naive CD8+ T cells from blood, with Jurkat cell RNA spiked in. The cell subset or site label, read with the paper, signifies: FACS-sorted CD8+CD4-CCR7+CD45RA+ naive T cells. The chain was built from TRBV6-1 and TRBJ2-7; confidence is insufficient to name the D gene. The nucleotide sequence reads as follows: TGTGCCAGCAGTGAAGCTTGGTACGAGCAGTACTTC. The resulting protein is CASSEAWYEQYF.